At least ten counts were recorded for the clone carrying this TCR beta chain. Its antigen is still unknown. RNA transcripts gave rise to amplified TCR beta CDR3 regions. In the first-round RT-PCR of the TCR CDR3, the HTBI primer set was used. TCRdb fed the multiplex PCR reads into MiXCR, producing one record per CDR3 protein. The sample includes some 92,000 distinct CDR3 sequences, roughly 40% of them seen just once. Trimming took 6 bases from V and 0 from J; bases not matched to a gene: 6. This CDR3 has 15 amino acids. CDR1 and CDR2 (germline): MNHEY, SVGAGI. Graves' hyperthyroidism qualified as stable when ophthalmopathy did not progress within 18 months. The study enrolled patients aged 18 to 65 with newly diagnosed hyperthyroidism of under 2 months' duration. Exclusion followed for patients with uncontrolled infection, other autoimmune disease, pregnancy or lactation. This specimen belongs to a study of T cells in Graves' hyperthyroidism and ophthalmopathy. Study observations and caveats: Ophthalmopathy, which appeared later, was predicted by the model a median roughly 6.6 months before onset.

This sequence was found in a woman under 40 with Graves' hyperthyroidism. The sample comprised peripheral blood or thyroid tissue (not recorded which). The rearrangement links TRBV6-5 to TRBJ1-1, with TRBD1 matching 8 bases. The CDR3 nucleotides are TGTGCCAGCAGCCCCGGGACAGGATTGAACACTGAAGCTTTCTTT. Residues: CASSPGTGLNTEAFF.